The sequence of this T cell receptor (beta chain) was determined in a study of T cells in Graves' hyperthyroidism and ophthalmopathy. Calling Graves' hyperthyroidism stable meant ophthalmopathy did not progress within 18 months. Recently diagnosed hyperthyroidism of less than 2 months' duration affected patients aged 18 to 65. Thyroid ultrasound and orbital computed tomography, with clinical symptoms and serum thyroxine and TRAb, informed diagnoses. This clonotype was counted between two and nine times. The target antigen is unknown. Trimming left V 1 base short and J 1 base short, with 11 bases between. Per germline, CDR1 GTSNPN and CDR2 SVGIG (reference sequence). This CDR3 has 15 residues. Study conclusions and caveats: Most clonotypes that expanded in the thyroid above 0.001 also showed up in blood.

RNA transcripts yielded amplified TCR beta CDR3 regions. First-round RT-PCR targeting the TCR CDR3 was performed with the HTBI primer set. TCRdb used MiXCR to reprocess the multiplex PCR reads, holding one entry per CDR3 protein. Of approximately 400,000 distinct CDR3 sequences in the sample, about 15% are singletons; the top ten hold just under 8%. The specimen was blood. V usage is TRBV30 and J usage is TRBJ2-4; tentative D call: TRBD1 (5 bases). The sequence came from a woman younger than 35 with Graves' hyperthyroidism. In nucleotides, the CDR3 is TGTGCCTGGAGTGGTGCCAGGGCGGCCAAAAACATTCAGTACTTC. It codes for CAWSGARAAKNIQYF. Based on the CDR3 plus reference TRBV30 and TRBJ2-4, the full variable domain is SQTIHQWPATLVQPVGSPLSLECTVEGTSNPNLYWYRQAAGRGLQLLFYSVGIGQISSEVPQNLSASRPQDRQFILSSKKLLLSDSGFYLCAWSGARAAKNIQYFGAGTRLSVL.